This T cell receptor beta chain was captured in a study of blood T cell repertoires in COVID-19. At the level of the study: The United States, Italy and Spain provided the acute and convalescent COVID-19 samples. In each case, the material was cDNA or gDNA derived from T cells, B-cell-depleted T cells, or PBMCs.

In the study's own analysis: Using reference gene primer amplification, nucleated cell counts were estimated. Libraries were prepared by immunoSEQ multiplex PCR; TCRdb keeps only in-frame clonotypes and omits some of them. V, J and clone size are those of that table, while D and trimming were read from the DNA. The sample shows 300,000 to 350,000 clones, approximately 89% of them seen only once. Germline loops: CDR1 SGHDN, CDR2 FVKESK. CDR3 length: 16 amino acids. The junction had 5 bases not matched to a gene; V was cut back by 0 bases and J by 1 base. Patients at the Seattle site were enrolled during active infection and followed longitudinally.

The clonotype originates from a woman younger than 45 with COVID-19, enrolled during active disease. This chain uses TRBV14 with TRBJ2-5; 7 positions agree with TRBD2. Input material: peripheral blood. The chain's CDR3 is CASSQDLWGGQETQYF. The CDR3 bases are TGTGCCAGCAGCCAAGATCTGTGGGGGGGCCAAGAGACCCAGTACTTC.